The 30 T cell receptor beta chains presented below share a single source sample, sequenced in a study of T cells in Graves' hyperthyroidism and ophthalmopathy. RNA transcripts served as the template for amplifying TCR beta CDR3 regions. An initial round of RT-PCR targeting the TCR CDR3 relied on the HTBI primer set. TCRdb processed the multiplex PCR reads anew with MiXCR; each CDR3 protein has one entry. The repertoire consists of under 400,000 distinct CDR3 sequences, with approximately 13% occurring once and the leading ten covering 9.5% to 12%. Sequencing was done on a sample of blood. These receptors all stem from a woman between 55 and 75 years old with Graves' hyperthyroidism.

This clonotype was seen only a few times. V gene TRBV29-1 combines with J gene TRBJ1-4, with 9 bases identical to TRBD1. The V gene's germline CDR1 is SQVTM and CDR2 ANQGSEA. After removal of 6 bases from V and 8 bases from J, the junction contained 7 bases not matched to a gene. This CDR3 is built from 13 residues. This CDR3 is CSVEQGAGEKLFF. Written as DNA, the CDR3 is TGCAGCGTAGAACAGGGGGCCGGGGAAAAACTGTTTTTT. The full variable domain, in which reference TRBV29-1 and TRBJ1-4 provide the parts outside the CDR3, is SAVISQKPSRDICQRGTSLTIQCQVDSQVTMMFWYRQQPGQSLTLIATANQGSEATYESGFVIDKFPISRPNLTFSTLTVSNMSPEDSSIYLCSVEQGAGEKLFFGSGTQLSVL.

This clonotype was observed at least ten times. Possible read error: a much larger clone is one base away. The rearrangement links TRBV5-1 to TRBJ2-1; maybe TRBD2 (6 bases). This CDR3 comprises 15 residues. In germline, CDR1 is SGHRS, CDR2 YFSETQ. CDR3 loop: CASSLVGSSYNEQFF. The DNA for the CDR3 is TGTGCCAGCAGCTTAGTCGGGAGCTCCTACAATGAGCAGTTCTTC.

The sample holds many counts of this clonotype. Written as DNA, the CDR3 is TGCAGTGCTAGTGAGCTAGCGGGAACCTACGAGCAGTACTTC. Translation gives CSASELAGTYEQYF. The V gene is TRBV20-1, the J gene TRBJ2-7; TRBD2 aligns across 9 bases. The CDR3 is made up of 14 amino acids. CDR1 is DFQATT, CDR2 SNEGSKA, per germline (reference sequence). J lost 2 bases, V lost 3 bases, and 5 bases had no gene match.

The rearrangement links TRBV6-1 to TRBJ2-1; 7 bases map to TRBD1. V was clipped by 6 bases and J by 4 bases; unmatched bases: 6. Germline CDR1 MNHNS, CDR2 SASEGT. The CDR3 consists of 14 residues. The CDR3 nucleotides read TGTGCCAGCAGCCGAGGACAGGTATACAATGAGCAGTTCTTC. Translated, it gives CASSRGQVYNEQFF.

This clonotype was detected many times. CDR3 sequence (DNA): TGTGCCAGCAAACAGGGACTAGCGCGCACAGATACGCAGTATTTT. This gives the protein CASKQGLARTDTQYF. This chain links TRBV27 with TRBJ2-3; 10 positions agree with TRBD2. V trimming: 7 bases; J trimming: 1 base; junction bases outside the gene matches: 5. This CDR3 has 15 amino acids. Germline CDR1 is MNHEY and CDR2 is SMNVEV (reference sequence).

This clonotype turned up a few times. The rearrangement links TRBV20-1 to TRBJ2-3; no reliable D call. V lost 1 base to trimming and J lost 3 bases, with 11 bases between them. The CDR3 contains 14 residues. Germline values: CDR1 DFQATT, CDR2 SNEGSKA (reference sequence). CDR3 DNA: TGCAGTGCTAGAGTCCCGGTTGGGACAGATACGCAGTATTTT. Amino acid sequence: CSARVPVGTDTQYF.

This clonotype turned up a few times. At one end the junction does not follow the germline gene, possibly because of a read error. The rearrangement links TRBV20-1 to TRBJ2-3; tentatively, D is TRBD2 (7 bases). The CDR3 contains 15 residues. Germline values: CDR1 DFQATT, CDR2 SNEGSKA (reference sequence). The CDR3 sequence is CSARVGGGGGDTQCF. CDR3 DNA: TGCAGTGCTAGAGTAGGCGGGGGCGGAGGAGATACGCAGTGTTTT.

This clonotype was seen ten or more times. The chain recombines TRBV20-1 with TRBJ2-1; D tentatively fits TRBD1 or TRBD2 (5 bases each). From germline, CDR1 is DFQATT and CDR2 SNEGSKA (reference sequence). The CDR3 covers 16 residues. V was clipped by 6 bases and J by 0 bases, with 18 bases between them. In DNA, the CDR3 is TGCAGTGCCGTAAGGGGACGATCCAGCTCCTACAATGAGCAGTTCTTC. This encodes CSAVRGRSSSYNEQFF.

This clonotype has more than one count but fewer than ten. The gene calls are TRBV6-6 and TRBJ1-3; the D gene is possibly TRBD1 (5 bases). The V and J ends lost 2 bases and 2 bases respectively, with 16 bases between them. Germline lookup yields CDR1 MNHNY and CDR2 SVGAGI (reference sequence). The CDR3 is 17 amino acids. This CDR3 reads CASSYARGGLPGNTIYF. CDR3 nucleotides: TGTGCCAGCAGTTACGCTCGGGGGGGGTTACCTGGAAACACCATATATTTT.

Concerning this clonotype itself: A read error may explain this, as a much larger clone is one base away. The rearrangement uses TRBV12-3 or TRBV12-4 and TRBJ1-6; possibly TRBD1 for D (5 bases). Trimming stripped 8 bases from V and 9 bases from J, with 20 bases between. The CDR3 is 15 amino acids. The CDR3 DNA reads as TGTGCCAGCGGGGGTCGGGGAGCAAGTAGTTCACCCCTCCACTTT. Amino acid sequence: CASGGRGASSSPLHF.

This clonotype was seen ten or more times. This chain uses TRBV7-3 with TRBJ2-2; 10 bases are shared with TRBD1. Germline assignment: CDR1 SGHTA and CDR2 FQGTGA. Unmatched junction bases numbered 5, after V lost 5 bases and J lost 5 bases. The CDR3 contains 15 residues. The DNA for the CDR3 is TGTGCCAGCAGCGGTTGGGACAGGGGTACCGGGGAGCTGTTTTTT. This encodes CASSGWDRGTGELFF. Drawing the rest from reference TRBV7-3 and TRBJ2-2, the complete variable domain is GAGVSQTPSNKVTEKGKYVELRCDPISGHTALYWYRQSLGQGPEFLIYFQGTGAADDSGLPNDRFFAVRPEGSVSTLKIQRTERGDSAVYLCASSGWDRGTGELFFGEGSRLTVL.

This clonotype was found many times. V gene TRBV7-9 combines with J gene TRBJ2-7; TRBD1 agrees at 10 bases. V was clipped by 0 bases and J by 6 bases; unmatched bases: 5. The CDR3 totals 15 residues. Germline CDR1 reads SEHNR; CDR2 reads FQNEAQ (reference sequence). CDR3 nucleotide sequence: TGTGCCAGCAGCTTAGCCGGGACAGGGGAGCGCGAGCAGTACTTC. Translated: CASSLAGTGEREQYF.

A note on this clonotype: This may come from a read error, since a much larger clone is one base off. The gene calls are TRBV11-2 and TRBJ1-1; D possibly corresponds to TRBD1 (6 bases). The CDR3 contains 14 residues. CDR1 and CDR2 from the germline V gene are SGHAT and FQNNGV. The V end was cut by 1 base, the J end by 4 bases, with 10 bases between. Here the CDR3 reads CASSLAGGPTEAFF. DNA of the CDR3: TGTGCCAGCAGCTTAGCTGGGGGGCCCACTGAAGCTTTCTTT. The variable domain in full, completed from reference TRBV11-2 and TRBJ1-1, reads EAGVAQSPRYKIIEKRQSVAFWCNPISGHATLYWYQQILGQGPKLLIQFQNNGVVDDSQLPKDRFSAERLKGVDSTLKIQPAKLEDSAVYLCASSLAGGPTEAFFGQGTRLTVV.

This clonotype was recorded many times. V gene TRBV20-1 combines with J gene TRBJ2-7; D is unclear. Germline CDR1 DFQATT, CDR2 SNEGSKA (reference sequence). The V and J ends lost 4 bases and 0 bases respectively, with 10 bases between them. The CDR3 loop spans 13 amino acids. This chain's CDR3 is CSAKHYSSYEQYF. The CDR3 DNA reads TGCAGTGCTAAACATTACAGCTCCTACGAGCAGTACTTC.

This chain uses TRBV27 with TRBJ2-3; 7 bases align to TRBD2. V trimming: 4 bases; J trimming: 5 bases; junction bases outside the gene matches: 9. Germline CDR1 reads MNHEY; CDR2 reads SMNVEV (reference sequence). This CDR3 has 15 amino acids. The CDR3 spells CASSSRRTSVDTQYF. CDR3 bases: TGTGCCAGCAGTTCTCGCCGGACTAGTGTAGATACGCAGTATTTT.

The sample holds a few counts of this clonotype. J is TRBJ2-1 and V is TRBV24-1; 8 bases match TRBD2. Germline lookup yields CDR1 KGHDR and CDR2 SFDVKD. The CDR3 covers 13 residues. The V gene end was trimmed by 2 bases and the J gene end by 10 bases; junction bases not matched to a gene: 3. In nucleotides, the CDR3 is TGTGCCACCAGTGATTACGGGGGGGACGAGCAGTTCTTC. Amino acids: CATSDYGGDEQFF.

The chain employs TRBV30 and TRBJ2-1; D is perhaps TRBD1 (5 bases). Trimming took off 0 bases at V and 9 bases at J, with 12 bases between the two ends. From germline, CDR1 is GTSNPN and CDR2 SVGIG (reference sequence). This CDR3 has 13 residues. The CDR3 DNA reads TGTGCCTGGAGTGTTTTTGGGGCAGGTGAGCAGTTCTTC. Translating it yields CAWSVFGAGEQFF.

This clonotype was seen ten or more times. The chain combines TRBV18 with TRBJ2-7, with 11 bases lining up with TRBD1. Unmatched junction bases numbered 10, after V lost 6 bases and J lost 9 bases. The CDR3 length is 14 residues. CDR1 is KGHSH and CDR2 is LQKENI in the germline V gene. In DNA, the CDR3 is TGTGCCAGCTCCCCCGGGACAGGGGGAAGGGTGCAGTACTTC. It yields the protein CASSPGTGGRVQYF.

This clonotype was observed many times. At one boundary the junction diverges from the germline segment, which might be a read error. The chain has TRBV2 and TRBJ2-3, with 8 bases fitting TRBD2. The CDR3 sequence is 15 residues long. The germline V gene encodes CDR1 SNHLY and CDR2 FYNNEI. This chain's CDR3 is CASNPTAGGTDTRYF. Written as DNA, the CDR3 is TGTGCCAGCAACCCCACTGCGGGAGGAACAGATACGCGGTATTTT.

Many counts were recorded for this clonotype. The J gene is TRBJ2-7, the V gene TRBV5-1; 10 bases line up with TRBD1. This CDR3 has 12 amino acids. Per germline, CDR1 SGHRS and CDR2 YFSETQ. V gave up 4 bases and J gave up 9 bases; unmatched junction bases: 4. CDR3 nucleotides: TGCGCCAGCAGCCTAGGACAGGGGGTGCAGTACTTC. Protein: CASSLGQGVQYF.

The chain couples TRBV20-1 to TRBJ2-1; 12 bases map to TRBD2. From germline, CDR1 is DFQATT and CDR2 SNEGSKA (reference sequence). This CDR3 spans 15 amino acids. The J segment lost 6 bases and the V segment lost 5 bases, leaving 8 bases of the junction unmatched. CDR3 coding DNA: TGCAGTGCTCCCCGACTAGCGGGAGTCGGCAATGAGCAGTTCTTC. Amino acid sequence: CSAPRLAGVGNEQFF.

This clonotype was recorded a few times. The chain recombines TRBV30 with TRBJ2-1, with D perhaps given as TRBD1 or TRBD2 (5 bases each). Deletions cut 2 bases from V and 2 bases from J, with 13 bases between. The CDR3 is made up of 15 amino acids. In germline, CDR1 is GTSNPN, CDR2 SVGIG (reference sequence). The CDR3 loop reads CAWSRGAGPYNEQFF. In nucleotides, the CDR3 is TGTGCCTGGAGTCGAGGGGCGGGCCCCTACAATGAGCAGTTCTTC. Filled out from reference TRBV30 and TRBJ2-1, the complete variable domain reads SQTIHQWPATLVQPVGSPLSLECTVEGTSNPNLYWYRQAAGRGLQLLFYSVGIGQISSEVPQNLSASRPQDRQFILSSKKLLLSDSGFYLCAWSRGAGPYNEQFFGPGTRLTVL.

The CDR3 DNA sequence: TGTGCCAGCAGCCACGGACAGGCGGAGGAGACCCAGTACTTC. Amino acids: CASSHGQAEETQYF. The chain joins TRBV5-4 to TRBJ2-5, with 7 nucleotides matching TRBD1. The CDR3 loop spans 14 amino acids. Germline V CDR1 and CDR2: SGHNT, YYREEE (reference sequence). The trim removed 4 bases at V and 5 bases at J, leaving 8 bases unmatched.

This clonotype occurred many times. The CDR3 region is CASSPGTSGSADTQYF. The CDR3 DNA reads TGTGCCAGCTCACCCGGGACTAGCGGGAGTGCAGATACGCAGTATTTT. This rearrangement joins TRBV18 to TRBJ2-3, with 14 nucleotides matching TRBD2. V shed 3 bases, J shed 4 bases, and the junction held 3 bases outside the gene matches. CDR3 length equals 16 residues. Germline V gene sequence: CDR1 KGHSH, CDR2 LQKENI.

Written as DNA, the CDR3 is TGTGCCAGCAGTTTGACAGCTTTAGAGACCCAGTACTTC. Residues: CASSLTALETQYF. V usage is TRBV27 and J usage is TRBJ2-5; TRBD1 might be the D (5 bases). Germline CDR1 and CDR2: MNHEY and SMNVEV (reference sequence). Trimming took 3 bases from V and 4 from J, leaving 9 bases between them. The CDR3 is 13 amino acids.

This clonotype was observed at least ten times. The J gene is TRBJ1-6, the V gene TRBV12-3 or TRBV12-4; weak D call: TRBD1 (5 bases). This CDR3 spans 15 amino acids. With 2 bases removed from V and 7 bases from J, the gap between germline ends came to 12 bases. CDR3 nucleotides: TGTGCCAGCAGTTTACATTCAGGGTGGAATTCACCCCTCCACTTT. Protein product: CASSLHSGWNSPLHF.

This clonotype was seen more than once but under ten times. The chain is built from TRBV6-1 and TRBJ2-2; D assignment may be TRBD1 or TRBD2 (5 bases each). The V end was cut by 5 bases, the J end by 4 bases, with 20 bases between. The CDR3 loop spans 17 amino acids. The germline V gene encodes CDR1 MNHNS and CDR2 SASEGT. The CDR3 nucleotides are TGTGCCAGCAGTCCACGGGACGCCCGACGGGGCACCGGGGAGCTGTTTTTT. As protein: CASSPRDARRGTGELFF.

This clonotype was detected ten times or more. The J gene is TRBJ2-1, the V gene TRBV20-1; D uncertain. The germline V gene has CDR1 DFQATT and CDR2 SNEGSKA (reference sequence). V was shortened by 1 base and J by 6 bases, with 13 bases between the two germline ends. This CDR3 comprises 14 residues. The chain's CDR3 is CSARAGLGINEQFF. Here the CDR3 DNA reads TGCAGTGCTAGAGCCGGGCTAGGGATCAATGAGCAGTTCTTC.

This clonotype has at least ten counts. CDR3 loop: CASKGQGGYGYTF. The CDR3 nucleotides are TGTGCCAGCAAGGGACAGGGTGGCTATGGCTACACCTTC. The rearrangement joins TRBV27 to TRBJ1-2; TRBD1 agrees at 9 bases. With V trimmed by 7 bases and J by 4 bases, 4 bases remained unmatched. The CDR3 is 13 amino acids. Germline CDR1 is MNHEY and CDR2 is SMNVEV (reference sequence).

Written as DNA, the CDR3 is TGTGCCAGCAGCGGAATTCAGTACTCTGGGGCCAACGTCCTGACTTTC. It encodes CASSGIQYSGANVLTF. This sequence joins TRBV9 and TRBJ2-6; no clear D. V was cut by 3 bases and J by 0 bases, with 10 bases left in between. CDR3 size: 16 residues. The germline CDR1 and CDR2 sequences are SGDLS and YYNGEE.